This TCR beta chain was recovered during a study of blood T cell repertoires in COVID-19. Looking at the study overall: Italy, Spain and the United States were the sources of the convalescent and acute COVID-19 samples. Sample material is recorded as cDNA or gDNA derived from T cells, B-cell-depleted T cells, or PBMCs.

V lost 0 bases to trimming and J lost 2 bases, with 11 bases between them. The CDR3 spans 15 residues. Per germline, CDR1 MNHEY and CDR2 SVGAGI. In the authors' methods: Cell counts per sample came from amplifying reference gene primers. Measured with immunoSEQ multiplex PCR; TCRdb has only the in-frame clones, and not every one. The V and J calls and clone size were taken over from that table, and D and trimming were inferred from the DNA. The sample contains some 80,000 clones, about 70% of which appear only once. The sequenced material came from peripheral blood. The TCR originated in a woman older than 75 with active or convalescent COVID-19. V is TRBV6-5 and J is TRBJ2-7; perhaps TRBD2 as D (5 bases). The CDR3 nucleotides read TGTGCCAGCAGTTACTCGAGGGCATCGGCCTACGAGCAGTACTTC. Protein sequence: CASSYSRASAYEQYF.